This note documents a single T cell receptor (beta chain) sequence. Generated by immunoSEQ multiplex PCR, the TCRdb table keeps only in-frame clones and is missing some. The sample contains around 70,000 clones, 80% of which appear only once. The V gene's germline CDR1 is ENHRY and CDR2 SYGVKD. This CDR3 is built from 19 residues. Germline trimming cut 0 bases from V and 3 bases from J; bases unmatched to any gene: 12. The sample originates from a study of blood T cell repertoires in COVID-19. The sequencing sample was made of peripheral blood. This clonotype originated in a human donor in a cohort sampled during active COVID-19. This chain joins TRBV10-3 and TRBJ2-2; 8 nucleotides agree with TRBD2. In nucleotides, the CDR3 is TGTGCCATCAGTGAGTCCCATAGCCGGGAGGGACCTCACACCGGGGAGCTGTTTTTT. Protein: CAISESHSREGPHTGELFF.